Below are 27 T cell receptor beta chains sequenced from a single sample in a study of Graves' ophthalmopathy and Graves' hyperthyroidism. Amplified material comprised TCR beta CDR3 regions derived from RNA transcripts. First-round RT-PCR relied on HTBI primers, and a second-round multiplex PCR came next. TCRdb passed the multiplex PCR reads through MiXCR, listing each CDR3 protein once. The sample has 300,000 to 450,000 distinct CDR3 sequences; approximately 18% are singletons. Sequenced input: peripheral blood. These receptors were obtained from an adult woman with stable Graves' hyperthyroidism.

The table lists this clonotype with many counts. Compared with germline, one end of the junction differs, possibly owing to a read error. The chain has TRBV28 and TRBJ2-4; D unclear. Germline V lookup: CDR1 MDHEN, CDR2 SYDVKM. The CDR3 length is 15 residues. CDR3 coding DNA: TGTGCCAGCAGCCTCCTCAACCCATCCAAAAACATTAAGTACTTC. Translating gives CASSLLNPSKNIKYF.

This clonotype was detected many times. This rearrangement joins TRBV6-5 to TRBJ1-3; TRBD1 might be the D (5 bases). Between the trimmed V and J ends, which lost 6 bases and 0 bases, there was a span of 12 bases. The CDR3 runs 15 residues. Germline V gives CDR1 MNHEY, CDR2 SVGAGI. The CDR3 bases are TGTGCCAGCAGCATGGACATGAGCTCTGGAAACACCATATATTTT. Encoded protein: CASSMDMSSGNTIYF.

This clonotype was seen ten or more times. The V gene is TRBV30, the J gene TRBJ1-1, with D possibly matching TRBD1 (6 bases). The germline gives CDR1 GTSNPN, CDR2 SVGIG (reference sequence). This CDR3 has 17 residues. V shed 1 base and J shed 1 base, with 19 bases lying between them. CDR3 region: CAWSGHRGGRANTEAFF. The CDR3 coding sequence is TGTGCCTGGAGTGGGCACAGAGGGGGTAGGGCGAACACTGAAGCTTTCTTT.

This clonotype was detected many times. The chain has TRBV7-9 and TRBJ2-7; D remains ambiguous. From germline, CDR1 is SEHNR and CDR2 FQNEAQ (reference sequence). There are 13 residues in the CDR3. The V end lost 5 bases, the J end lost 5 bases, and 13 bases lay between the germline ends. The CDR3 DNA sequence: TGTGCCAGCAGCAAGCCGCCGGTTAACGAGCAGTACTTC. As protein: CASSKPPVNEQYF.

The table lists this clonotype with many counts. The chain uses TRBV12-3 or TRBV12-4 and TRBJ1-5, with D unresolved. Trimming stripped 6 bases from V and 0 bases from J, with 12 bases between. This CDR3 comprises 15 residues. CDR3 DNA: TGTGCCAGCAGCTCCGATTTACTTAGCAATCAGCCCCAGCATTTT. It codes for CASSSDLLSNQPQHF.

This clonotype showed up many times. The chain has TRBV28 and TRBJ1-2; D not certain. CDR1 is MDHEN, CDR2 SYDVKM, per germline. The V gene lost 3 bases and the J gene lost 4 bases, with 9 bases spanning the gap. This CDR3 comprises 13 residues. As DNA, the CDR3 is TGTGCCAGCAGTTTTGAGACGTCCTATGGCTACACCTTC. Translating gives CASSFETSYGYTF.

CDR3 bases: TGTGCCAGCAGCCGGGACGGACAGGGTTACAATCAGCCCCAGCATTTT. This encodes CASSRDGQGYNQPQHF. V gene TRBV28 combines with J gene TRBJ1-5; 8 bases line up with TRBD1. The CDR3 runs 16 residues. Germline CDR1 MDHEN, CDR2 SYDVKM. Trimming took 6 bases from V and 3 from J; bases not matched to a gene: 10.

Ten or more counts support this clonotype. The chain uses TRBV2 and TRBJ2-5; no firm D call. V was shortened by 3 bases and J by 4 bases, with 6 bases between the two germline ends. CDR1 and CDR2 (germline): SNHLY, FYNNEI. The CDR3 spans 12 residues. Here the CDR3 reads CASSESSETQYF. CDR3 nucleotides: TGTGCCAGCAGTGAGTCTTCAGAGACCCAGTACTTC.

This clonotype was recorded at least ten times. The J gene is TRBJ1-5, the V gene TRBV12-3 or TRBV12-4; 7 bases line up with TRBD1. CDR3 length: 15 amino acids. J lost 6 bases, V lost 5 bases, and 10 bases had no gene match. The CDR3 DNA reads as TGTGCCAGCAGTCCCAAGGGGGCGAGGGGTCAGCCCCAGCATTTT. Its protein product is CASSPKGARGQPQHF.

This clonotype has just a few counts. This rearrangement joins TRBV28 to TRBJ2-5; 16 positions match TRBD2. CDR1 MDHEN and CDR2 SYDVKM come from the germline V gene. V was clipped by 2 bases and J by 6 bases; unmatched bases: 6. This CDR3 contains 17 residues. DNA of the CDR3: TGTGCCAGCAGTTTAAGGGGACTAGCGGGAGGGCAAAAGACCCAGTACTTC. Amino acids: CASSLRGLAGGQKTQYF.

Ten or more counts support this clonotype. This rearrangement joins TRBV25-1 to TRBJ2-2, with D possibly TRBD2 on 6 matching bases. CDR3 length equals 20 residues. The germline CDR1 and CDR2 sequences are MGHDK and SYGVNS. Trimming removed 6 bases at V and 7 bases at J, with 33 bases between. In DNA form, the CDR3 reads TGTGCCAGCAGGCTACTGTCCCTGTTGGCAGGGAGGTCGGGCATCGGGGAGCTGTTTTTT. This encodes CASRLLSLLAGRSGIGELFF.

This clonotype came up many times. V usage is TRBV11-2 and J usage is TRBJ2-2; 13 bases map to TRBD2. Germline V lookup: CDR1 SGHAT, CDR2 FQNNGV. The CDR3 contains 18 residues. Germline trimming cut 5 bases from V and 1 base from J; bases unmatched to any gene: 7. CDR3 nucleotide sequence: TGTGCCAGCAGCCCAAGACTAGCGGGAGGAGGGAACACCGGGGAGCTGTTTTTT. As protein: CASSPRLAGGGNTGELFF.

Notes on this clonotype: Just one base apart from a much larger clone, this may be a read error. V and J are TRBV7-2 and TRBJ1-6, with TRBD1 identical over 9 bases. Germline lookup yields CDR1 SGHTA and CDR2 FQGNSA. CDR3 size: 16 residues. The V and J ends lost 2 bases and 14 bases, in that order; junction bases with no gene match: 13. CDR3 bases: TGTACCAGCAGCTTATCCGGGACAGGGATTCGGCGGGCCCTCCACTTT. Its translation: CTSSLSGTGIRRALHF. The full variable domain, in which reference TRBV7-2 and TRBJ1-6 provide the parts outside the CDR3, is GAGVSQSPSNKVTEKGKDVELRCDPISGHTALYWYRQSLGQGLEFLIYFQGNSAPDKSGLPSDRFSAERTGGSVSTLTIQRTQQEDSAVYLCTSSLSGTGIRRALHFGNGTRLTVT.

This clonotype was detected ten times or more. The rearrangement joins TRBV7-9 to TRBJ2-7; possibly TRBD1 for D (5 bases). The length of the CDR3 is 13 residues. V was shortened by 5 bases and J by 3 bases, with 11 bases between the two germline ends. CDR1 is SEHNR and CDR2 is FQNEAQ in the germline V gene (reference sequence). The CDR3, as DNA: TGTGCCAGCAGCCCTAAGGACAACTACGAGCAGTACTTC. As protein: CASSPKDNYEQYF.

This chain uses TRBV29-1 with TRBJ1-2, with TRBD1 as a possible D gene (5 bases). The CDR3 length is 15 residues. Trimming left V 4 bases short and J 0 bases short, with 15 bases between. In germline, CDR1 is SQVTM, CDR2 ANQGSEA. The CDR3 DNA reads as TGCAGCGTTGCGGGTGGGGCCGCTTCTAACTATGGCTACACCTTC. Translation gives CSVAGGAASNYGYTF.

The chain is built from TRBV30 and TRBJ2-7, with D tentatively TRBD2 (6 bases). Deletions cut 5 bases from V and 2 bases from J, with 10 bases between. Germline V gene data show CDR1 as GTSNPN and CDR2 as SVGIG (reference sequence). The CDR3 loop spans 12 amino acids. In DNA form, the CDR3 reads TGTGCCTGGTCCATAGCGGCCTACGAGCAGTACTTC. Protein: CAWSIAAYEQYF.

In the case of this clonotype: A single base separates this from a much larger clone, so it may be a read error. The chain employs TRBV11-1 and TRBJ1-1; a weak D match, TRBD1 (5 bases). The germline gives CDR1 SGHAT, CDR2 FQDESV (reference sequence). This CDR3 region has 13 residues. The CDR3 DNA is TGTGCCAGCAGCTCCGAGCAGGGTTTCGAAGCTTGCTTT. As protein: CASSSEQGFEACF.

This clonotype was seen at least ten times. This rearrangement joins TRBV28 to TRBJ1-5, with 10 positions matching TRBD1. The CDR3 totals 16 residues. From germline, CDR1 is MDHEN and CDR2 SYDVKM. Germline trimming cut 2 bases from V and 7 bases from J; bases unmatched to any gene: 8. CDR3 sequence reads: CASSLATGGLRQPQHF. CDR3 nucleotide sequence: TGTGCCAGCAGTTTAGCGACAGGGGGCTTACGACAGCCCCAGCATTTT.

This clonotype has at least ten counts. V and J are TRBV4-3 and TRBJ2-7, with 7 bases identical to TRBD2. Trimming took 0 bases from V and 3 from J; bases not matched to a gene: 5. The CDR3 is 15 residues long. CDR1 LGHNA and CDR2 YSLEER come from the germline V gene. CDR3: CASSQDRSSGYEQYF. The CDR3 DNA sequence: TGCGCCAGCAGCCAAGATAGGTCTAGCGGCTACGAGCAGTACTTC.

V is TRBV14 and J is TRBJ2-5; D gene uncertain. Germline-derived CDR1 and CDR2 are SGHDN and FVKESK. Deletions cut 0 bases from V and 6 bases from J, with 11 bases between. The CDR3 loop spans 14 amino acids. The CDR3 here is CASSQDLNTQTQYF. Written as DNA, the CDR3 is TGTGCCAGCAGCCAAGACCTCAATACCCAGACCCAGTACTTC.

This clonotype has a count of ten or more. The chain couples TRBV12-3 or TRBV12-4 to TRBJ1-2; D unresolved. V was clipped by 2 bases and J by 0 bases, with 19 bases between them. CDR3 length equals 18 residues. CDR3 DNA: TGTGCCAGCAGTTTATTTTCTCGGGGTTTGATAACTAACTATGGCTACACCTTC. Its protein is CASSLFSRGLITNYGYTF.

At least ten counts were recorded for this clonotype. The rearrangement uses TRBV10-3 and TRBJ1-2; no reliable D call. Looked up from germline, CDR1 is ENHRY and CDR2 is SYGVKD. The CDR3 contains 15 residues. Between the trimmed V and J ends, which lost 3 bases and 0 bases, there was a span of 11 bases. In DNA, the CDR3 is TGTGCCATCAGTGACAGGAGACCCACTAACTATGGCTACACCTTC. Its translation is CAISDRRPTNYGYTF.

This clonotype came up a few times. A much more abundant neighbour one base away suggests this may be a read error. This chain uses TRBV20-1 with TRBJ2-7; 9 positions agree with TRBD1. Germline lookup yields CDR1 DFQATT and CDR2 SNEGSKA (reference sequence). The CDR3 has 15 residues. The CDR3 reads CSARDLDRGHYEQCF. The CDR3 DNA sequence: TGCAGTGCTAGAGATCTGGACAGGGGCCACTACGAGCAGTGCTTC.

Worth noting for this clonotype: This may stem from a read error, because a much larger clone lies one nucleotide away. This chain connects TRBV6-2 or TRBV6-3 to TRBJ2-7; 8 bases are shared with TRBD2. This CDR3 comprises 18 residues. V lost 2 bases, J lost 4 bases, and 16 bases stayed unmatched. CDR1 and CDR2 from the germline V gene are MNHEY and SVGEGT. The CDR3 DNA is TGTGCCAGCAGTTACCACCTAGGAGCGAGTAGCGGGATTTACGAGCAGTACTTC. This translates into CASSYHLGASSGIYEQYF.

This clonotype has a handful of counts. The CDR3 DNA sequence: TGTGCCAGCAGCCGGATGGGGGGACAGAATAAAAACACTGAAGCTTTCTTT. It codes for CASSRMGGQNKNTEAFF. The V call is TRBV11-1, the J call TRBJ1-1, with 7 bases aligning to TRBD1. Germline V lookup: CDR1 SGHAT, CDR2 FQDESV (reference sequence). With 5 bases clipped from V and 2 bases from J, the junction kept 14 bases outside the gene matches. The CDR3 runs to 17 residues.

The table lists this clonotype with many counts. The chain links TRBV12-3 or TRBV12-4 to TRBJ2-7; 10 bases agree with TRBD2. V was clipped by 1 base and J by 1 base; unmatched bases: 7. The length of the CDR3 is 17 residues. CDR3 coding DNA: TGTGCCAGCAGTTTAGGGGCCGGACTAGCGGATTCCTACGAGCAGTACTTC. This translates into CASSLGAGLADSYEQYF.

This clonotype was recorded only once. The DNA for the CDR3 is TGTGCCAGCAGCTTATCTCCGGGGATCTTCGAGCAGTACTTC. Its translation: CASSLSPGIFEQYF. The chain uses TRBV7-2 and TRBJ2-7; D possibly corresponds to TRBD2 (5 bases). In germline, CDR1 is SGHTA, CDR2 FQGNSA. The V and J ends lost 2 bases and 6 bases respectively, with 14 bases between them. CDR3 length equals 14 residues.